A single sample gave rise to the 27 T cell receptor beta chains below, sequenced in a study of post-analysis software for immune sequencing data. Carried by the TCR beta cDNA libraries were unique molecular identifiers. A single record per CDR3 protein comes from TCRdb applying MiXCR to the PCR reads. Here the sample spans over 700,000 distinct CDR3 sequences, roughly 27% being singletons. Study-wide results and limits: Patients showed TRBV5-6, TRBV5-1 and TRBV20-1 among roughly 5 TRBV segments more frequent than in controls.

These TCRs' antigens remain unknown. Specimen: blood. Source of these receptors: a girl aged 10 to 17 with multiple sclerosis.

V is TRBV7-9 and J is TRBJ1-1, with D unresolved. Germline CDR1 reads SEHNR; CDR2 reads FQNEAQ (reference sequence). The ends were cut back, 2 bases at V and 6 bases at J, with 10 bases in the middle. This CDR3 has 13 amino acids. CDR3 DNA: TGTGCCAGCAGCTTACCCCCATTACCTGAAGCTTTCTTT. Amino acids: CASSLPPLPEAFF. The whole variable domain, remainder taken from reference TRBV7-9 and TRBJ1-1, is DTGVSQNPRHKITKRGQNVTFRCDPISEHNRLYWYRQTLGQGPEFLTYFQNEAQLEKSRLLSDRFSAERPKGSFSTLEIQRTEQGDSAMYLCASSLPPLPEAFFGQGTRLTVV.

This clonotype was recorded at least ten times. The V gene is TRBV6-2 or TRBV6-3, the J gene TRBJ2-7; D uncertain. The CDR3 extends over 11 amino acids. V lost 2 bases and J lost 3, with 2 bases in between. CDR1 and CDR2 from the germline V gene are MNHEY and SVGEGT. The CDR3 bases are TGTGCCAGCAGTTACGTCTACGAGCAGTACTTC. Translating gives CASSYVYEQYF.

The chain uses TRBV7-2 and TRBJ2-1; no clear D gene. This CDR3 has 14 residues. Trimming removed 2 bases from V and 5 bases from J, with 10 bases in between. Looked up from germline, CDR1 is SGHTA and CDR2 is FQGNSA. The CDR3 coding sequence is TGTGCCAGCAGCTTAAATCCTGCGGACAATGAGCAGTTCTTC. It is translated as CASSLNPADNEQFF.

V and J are TRBV27 and TRBJ2-3, with TRBD1 matching 7 bases. The CDR3 length is 15 residues. V was pared by 3 bases and J by 4 bases, with 7 bases of the junction left unmatched. In germline, CDR1 is MNHEY, CDR2 SMNVEV (reference sequence). The CDR3 bases are TGTGCCAGCAGTTTGCGACAGGGAGTGGCAGATACGCAGTATTTT. This gives the protein CASSLRQGVADTQYF.

The genes are TRBV6-5 and TRBJ1-1; 8 bases line up with TRBD1. V lost 7 bases, J lost 4 bases, and 8 bases stayed unmatched. The CDR3 is 14 amino acids. Germline CDR1 is MNHEY and CDR2 is SVGAGI. CDR3 DNA sequence: TGTGCCAGCAAGGGACAGGCGGGGTCCACTGAAGCTTTCTTT. The encoded protein is CASKGQAGSTEAFF.

The chain joins TRBV20-1 to TRBJ1-2; 7 nucleotides agree with TRBD1. Per germline, CDR1 DFQATT and CDR2 SNEGSKA (reference sequence). Trimming removed 5 bases from V and 3 bases from J; junction bases left unmatched: 12. This CDR3 has 15 residues. CDR3 amino acids: CSAHPMGDRDYGYTF. The CDR3 DNA sequence: TGCAGTGCTCATCCCATGGGAGACAGGGACTATGGCTACACCTTC.

This clonotype turned up a few times. The chain joins TRBV7-8 to TRBJ1-2; D uncertain. Germline CDR1 and CDR2: SGHVS and FQNEAQ. Trimming took off 5 bases at V and 1 base at J, with 11 bases between the two ends. This CDR3 region has 14 residues. For the CDR3, the DNA is TGTGCCAGCAGCCCAGCGTGGGGTAACTATGGCTACACCTTC. Amino acids: CASSPAWGNYGYTF.

This clonotype was counted only a few times. The V call is TRBV28, the J call TRBJ1-2; tentatively, D is TRBD1 (5 bases). Trimming took 3 bases from V and 4 from J, leaving 18 bases between them. The CDR3 has 16 residues. From germline, CDR1 is MDHEN and CDR2 SYDVKM. The CDR3 nucleotides read TGTGCCAGCAGTTTGGGACTGCAAGGGGCGGGCTATGGCTACACCTTC. It codes for CASSLGLQGAGYGYTF.

The J gene is TRBJ1-5, the V gene TRBV6-5; D is unclear. The CDR3 has 15 residues. Germline V gene data show CDR1 as MNHEY and CDR2 as SVGAGI. V was trimmed by 0 bases and J by 3 bases, leaving 9 bases between them. CDR3 nucleotides: TGTGCCAGCAGTTACTCCTGGGGTACCAATCAGCCCCAGCATTTT. It specifies CASSYSWGTNQPQHF.

This clonotype was counted a few times. The V gene is TRBV29-1, the J gene TRBJ1-2; D may be TRBD1 (5 bases). The CDR3 contains 14 residues. Germline V gene sequence: CDR1 SQVTM, CDR2 ANQGSEA. Trimming stripped 0 bases from V and 6 bases from J, with 14 bases between. The CDR3 nucleotides are TGCAGCGTTGAAGATCTTTTGCAGGGTAATGGCTACACCTTC. Protein sequence: CSVEDLLQGNGYTF.

V usage is TRBV14 and J usage is TRBJ2-7; D not resolved. The CDR3 is made up of 15 amino acids. Germline V CDR1 and CDR2: SGHDN, FVKESK. With 2 bases removed from V and 0 bases from J, the gap between germline ends came to 11 bases. CDR3 amino acids: CASSQLDAPSYEQYF. The CDR3 bases are TGTGCCAGCAGCCAACTCGACGCGCCCTCCTACGAGCAGTACTTC.

Points on this clonotype: Relative to the germline gene, one junction end is altered; a read error may explain this. The V gene is TRBV12-3 or TRBV12-4, the J gene TRBJ2-1; 9 bases match TRBD1. CDR3 length equals 15 residues. CDR3 in amino acids: CAGSLAQGAGDEQFF. In DNA, the CDR3 is TGTGCCGGCAGTTTAGCACAGGGGGCGGGCGATGAGCAGTTCTTC.

This clonotype was detected a few times. This chain links TRBV28 with TRBJ1-2; tentative D call: TRBD1 (6 bases). V lost 7 bases to trimming and J lost 4 bases, with 22 bases between them. CDR3 length: 16 amino acids. The germline CDR1 and CDR2 sequences are MDHEN and SYDVKM. The DNA of the CDR3 is TGTGCCAGCACCGCCGTCGGCAGGGGCGAGAGCTATGGCTACACCTTC. The encoded protein is CASTAVGRGESYGYTF.

The chain carries TRBV24-1 and TRBJ2-1, with a possible D match to TRBD2 (6 bases). The J call may be faulty, since TRBJ2-7 better matches the DNA end. The CDR3 is 14 residues long. The V gene's germline CDR1 is KGHDR and CDR2 SFDVKD. In DNA, the CDR3 is TGTGCCACCAGTGATTCGGGAGCCTACAATGAGCAGTACTTC. Encoded protein: CATSDSGAYNEQYF.

The rearrangement links TRBV11-2 to TRBJ2-3; TRBD1 agrees at 7 bases. The germline V gene encodes CDR1 SGHAT and CDR2 FQNNGV. After removal of 5 bases from V and 5 bases from J, the junction contained 16 bases not matched to a gene. This CDR3 has 17 amino acids. The CDR3 bases are TGTGCCAGCAGCCCCCCAGGATCCCCGGGACAGAGAGATACGCAGTATTTT. Protein sequence: CASSPPGSPGQRDTQYF.

In the case of this clonotype: Mismatch with germline at one junction end may stem from a read error. Written as DNA, the CDR3 is TGCGCCAGCAGCTTGTGGTCGGGCGGAACTAGCACAGGTACGCAGTATTTT. Its protein is CASSLWSGGTSTGTQYF. This chain joins TRBV5-1 and TRBJ2-3, with a weak D call TRBD2 (6 bases). The germline CDR1 and CDR2 sequences are SGHRS and YFSETQ. The CDR3 spans 17 residues.

The chain carries TRBV12-3 or TRBV12-4 and TRBJ2-1; D is uncertain. This CDR3 is built from 16 residues. V gave up 7 bases and J gave up 2 bases, with 18 bases separating them. The CDR3 reads CASTTPPLLTYNEQFF. The CDR3 region has the DNA TGTGCCAGCACCACTCCCCCCCTCCTAACCTACAATGAGCAGTTCTTC.

V usage is TRBV6-1 and J usage is TRBJ1-1; no reliable D call. Trimming stripped 2 bases from V and 0 bases from J, with 13 bases between. The CDR3 is made up of 16 amino acids. Germline V gives CDR1 MNHNS, CDR2 SASEGT. CDR3 coding DNA: TGTGCCAGCAGTGAAATGAGTGGACGGCTGAACACTGAAGCTTTCTTT. Encoded protein: CASSEMSGRLNTEAFF.

In this sample, this clonotype turned up a few times. The chain recombines TRBV6-2 or TRBV6-3 with TRBJ2-4; D unclear. Per germline, CDR1 MNHEY and CDR2 SVGEGT. Trimming cost V 6 bases and J 7 bases, with 19 bases left between them. The CDR3 totals 15 residues. The CDR3 is CASRDTGPGGNIQYF. Here the CDR3 DNA reads TGTGCCAGCAGAGACACCGGCCCGGGCGGTAACATTCAGTACTTC.

This clonotype was seen a handful of times. The CDR3 region has the DNA TGCGCCAGCAGCTTTTGGGGGCCGGACGGGGCCAACGTCCTGACTTTC. Translated, it gives CASSFWGPDGANVLTF. V and J are TRBV5-1 and TRBJ2-6, with a tentative D call TRBD1 (6 bases). The CDR3 is 16 amino acids. Germline V gene lookup returns CDR1 SGHRS and CDR2 YFSETQ. V was clipped by 2 bases and J by 4 bases, with 13 bases between them. Looking up the rest from reference TRBV5-1 and TRBJ2-6 gives the full variable domain: KAGVTQTPRYLIKTRGQQVTLSCSPISGHRSVSWYQQTPGQGLQFLFEYFSETQRNKGNFPGRFSGRQFSNSRSEMNVSTLELGDSALYLCASSFWGPDGANVLTFGAGSRLTVL.

This chain links TRBV5-1 with TRBJ1-4; no reliable D call. Trimming left V 0 bases short and J 13 bases short, with 16 bases between. This CDR3 contains 14 residues. Germline CDR1 reads SGHRS; CDR2 reads YFSETQ. The CDR3: CASSLEGRHSRLFF. The CDR3 nucleotides are TGCGCCAGCAGCTTGGAGGGTAGGCACAGTCGACTGTTTTTT. The variable domain in full, completed from reference TRBV5-1 and TRBJ1-4, reads KAGVTQTPRYLIKTRGQQVTLSCSPISGHRSVSWYQQTPGQGLQFLFEYFSETQRNKGNFPGRFSGRQFSNSRSEMNVSTLELGDSALYLCASSLEGRHSRLFFGSGTQLSVL.

V and J are TRBV7-2 and TRBJ2-2; D remains ambiguous. V gave up 0 bases and J gave up 7 bases, with 3 bases separating them. This CDR3 spans 12 amino acids. Germline V gene lookup returns CDR1 SGHTA and CDR2 FQGNSA. For the CDR3, the DNA is TGTGCCAGCAGCTTAGCGGTCGGGGAGCTGTTTTTT. Translation: CASSLAVGELFF.

This clonotype was observed a handful of times. V gene TRBV5-1 combines with J gene TRBJ2-3; TRBD2 might be the D (5 bases). Between the trimmed V and J ends, which lost 1 base and 4 bases, there was a span of 13 bases. CDR3 length: 15 amino acids. Germline loops: CDR1 SGHRS, CDR2 YFSETQ. CDR3 nucleotide sequence: TGCGCCAGCAGCTTGCTCGGGGTGTCCGCAGATACGCAGTATTTT. It encodes CASSLLGVSADTQYF.

Points on this clonotype: Germline is not matched at one junction end, which may reflect a read error. The V gene is TRBV2, the J gene TRBJ2-3, with unresolved D. Per the germline V gene, CDR1 is SNHLY and CDR2 is FYNNEI. This CDR3 region has 12 residues. The CDR3, as DNA: TGTGCAAGCAGTGAAGCGTCAAATACGCAGTATTTT. The encoded protein is CASSEASNTQYF.

This clonotype was seen more than once but under ten times. The chain is built from TRBV14 and TRBJ2-5; D call uncertain. Trimming pared 4 bases from V and 5 bases from J, leaving 11 bases between. The CDR3 spans 13 residues. Germline V gives CDR1 SGHDN, CDR2 FVKESK. DNA of the CDR3: TGTGCCAGCAGCCCATACTTGAGGGAGACCCAGTACTTC. Protein: CASSPYLRETQYF.

This chain uses TRBV14 with TRBJ1-2; 10 positions agree with TRBD1. This CDR3 has 15 amino acids. V lost 4 bases and J lost 2; bases outside the gene matches: 4. CDR1 is SGHDN, CDR2 FVKESK, per germline. The CDR3 region has the DNA TGTGCCAGCAGCCGGGGGACAGGGGTAAACTATGGCTACACCTTC. Translating gives CASSRGTGVNYGYTF.

This clonotype turned up a few times. V usage is TRBV7-2 and J usage is TRBJ2-7; D is unclear. In germline, CDR1 is SGHTA, CDR2 FQGNSA. The CDR3 spans 12 residues. The V gene lost 2 bases and the J gene lost 5 bases, with 7 bases spanning the gap. CDR3 sequence reads: CASSLSPDEQYF. The CDR3 bases are TGTGCCAGCAGCTTATCACCTGACGAGCAGTACTTC. The variable domain in full, completed from reference TRBV7-2 and TRBJ2-7, reads GAGVSQSPSNKVTEKGKDVELRCDPISGHTALYWYRQSLGQGLEFLIYFQGNSAPDKSGLPSDRFSAERTGGSVSTLTIQRTQQEDSAVYLCASSLSPDEQYFGPGTRLTVT.